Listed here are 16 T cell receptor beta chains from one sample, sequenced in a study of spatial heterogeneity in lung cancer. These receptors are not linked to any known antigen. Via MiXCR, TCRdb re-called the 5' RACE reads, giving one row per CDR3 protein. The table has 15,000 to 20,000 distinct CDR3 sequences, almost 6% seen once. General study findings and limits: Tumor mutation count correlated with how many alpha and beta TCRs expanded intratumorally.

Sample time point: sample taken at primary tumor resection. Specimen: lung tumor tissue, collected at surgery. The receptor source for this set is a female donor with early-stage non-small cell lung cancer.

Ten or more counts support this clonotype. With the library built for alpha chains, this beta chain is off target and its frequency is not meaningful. DNA for the CDR3: TGTGCCAGCAGCTTGAGGTACACTGAAGCTTTCTTT. It specifies CASSLRYTEAFF. This sequence joins TRBV5-8 and TRBJ1-1; D not certain. V was cut by 1 base and J by 3 bases, with 4 bases left in between. This CDR3 has 12 amino acids. The germline V gene encodes CDR1 SGHTS and CDR2 YDEGEE.

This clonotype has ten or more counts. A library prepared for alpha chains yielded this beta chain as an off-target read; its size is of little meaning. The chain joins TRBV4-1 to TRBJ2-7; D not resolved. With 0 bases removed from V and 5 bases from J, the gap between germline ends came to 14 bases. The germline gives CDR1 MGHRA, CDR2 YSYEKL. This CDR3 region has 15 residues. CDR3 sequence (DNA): TGCGCCAGCAGCCAAGATGTTTCAGGTGCCGACGAGCAGTACTTC. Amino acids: CASSQDVSGADEQYF.

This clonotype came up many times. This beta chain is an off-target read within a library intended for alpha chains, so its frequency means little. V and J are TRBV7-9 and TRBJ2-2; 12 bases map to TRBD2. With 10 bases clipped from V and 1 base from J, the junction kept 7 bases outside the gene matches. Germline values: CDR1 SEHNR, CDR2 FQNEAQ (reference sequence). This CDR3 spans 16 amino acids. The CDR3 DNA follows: TGTGCCATACCGGGACTAGCGGGTTGGAACACCGGGGAGCTGTTTTTT. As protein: CAIPGLAGWNTGELFF.

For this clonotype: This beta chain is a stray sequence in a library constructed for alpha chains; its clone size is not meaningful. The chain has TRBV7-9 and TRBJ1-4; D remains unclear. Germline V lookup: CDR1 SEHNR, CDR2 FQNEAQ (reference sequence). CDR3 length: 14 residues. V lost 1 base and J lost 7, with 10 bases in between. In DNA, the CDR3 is TGTGCCAGCAGCTTAGAGGGAAGAACTGAAAAACTGTTTTTT. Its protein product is CASSLEGRTEKLFF. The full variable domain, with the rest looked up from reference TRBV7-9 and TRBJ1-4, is DTGVSQNPRHKITKRGQNVTFRCDPISEHNRLYWYRQTLGQGPEFLTYFQNEAQLEKSRLLSDRFSAERPKGSFSTLEIQRTEQGDSAMYLCASSLEGRTEKLFFGSGTQLSVL.

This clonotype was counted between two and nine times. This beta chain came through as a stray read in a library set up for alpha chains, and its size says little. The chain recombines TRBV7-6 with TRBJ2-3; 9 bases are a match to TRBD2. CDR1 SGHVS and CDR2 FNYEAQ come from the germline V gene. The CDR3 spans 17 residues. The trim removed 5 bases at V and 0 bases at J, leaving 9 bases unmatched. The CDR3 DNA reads TGTGCCAGCAGCCCCCCCCTAGCGGGATCTAGCACAGATACGCAGTATTTT. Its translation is CASSPPLAGSSTDTQYF.

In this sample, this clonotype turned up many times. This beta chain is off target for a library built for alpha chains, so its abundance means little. The CDR3, as DNA: TGCAGCGTCTTACGGGATACGCAGTATTTT. Protein product: CSVLRDTQYF. J is TRBJ2-3 and V is TRBV29-1; no definite D call. The germline V gene encodes CDR1 SQVTM and CDR2 ANQGSEA. V lost 6 bases and J lost 6, with 7 bases in between. The CDR3 is 10 residues long.

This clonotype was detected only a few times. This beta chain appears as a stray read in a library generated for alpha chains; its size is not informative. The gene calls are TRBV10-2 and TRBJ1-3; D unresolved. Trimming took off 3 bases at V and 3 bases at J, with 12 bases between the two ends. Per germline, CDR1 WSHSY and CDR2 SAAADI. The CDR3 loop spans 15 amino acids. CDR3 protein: CASSDPHSNGNTIYF. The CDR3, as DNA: TGCGCCAGCAGTGACCCTCACAGTAATGGAAACACCATATATTTT.

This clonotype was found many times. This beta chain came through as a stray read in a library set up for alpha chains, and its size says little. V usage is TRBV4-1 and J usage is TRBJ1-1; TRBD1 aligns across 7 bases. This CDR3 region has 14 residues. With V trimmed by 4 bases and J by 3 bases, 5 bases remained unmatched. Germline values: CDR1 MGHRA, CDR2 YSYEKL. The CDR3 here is CASSPYDRDTEAFF. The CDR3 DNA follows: TGCGCCAGCAGCCCTTATGACAGGGACACTGAAGCTTTCTTT.

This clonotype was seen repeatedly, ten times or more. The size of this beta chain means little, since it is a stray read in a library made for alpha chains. Here the CDR3 reads CASSLGTGARGYTF. DNA of the CDR3: TGTGCCAGCAGTTTAGGGACAGGGGCACGAGGCTACACCTTC. This rearrangement joins TRBV12-3 or TRBV12-4 to TRBJ1-2, with 9 bases lining up with TRBD1. The CDR3 extends over 14 amino acids. Trimming cost V 1 base and J 8 bases; bases outside gene matches: 5.

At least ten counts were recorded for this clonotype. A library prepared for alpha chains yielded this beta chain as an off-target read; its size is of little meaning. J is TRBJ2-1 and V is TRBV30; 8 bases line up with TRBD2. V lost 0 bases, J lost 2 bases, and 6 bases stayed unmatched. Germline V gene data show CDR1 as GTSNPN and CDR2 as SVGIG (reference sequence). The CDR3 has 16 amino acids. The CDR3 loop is CAWSVSGSGAYNEQFF. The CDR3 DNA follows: TGTGCCTGGAGTGTAAGCGGGAGCGGGGCCTACAATGAGCAGTTCTTC.

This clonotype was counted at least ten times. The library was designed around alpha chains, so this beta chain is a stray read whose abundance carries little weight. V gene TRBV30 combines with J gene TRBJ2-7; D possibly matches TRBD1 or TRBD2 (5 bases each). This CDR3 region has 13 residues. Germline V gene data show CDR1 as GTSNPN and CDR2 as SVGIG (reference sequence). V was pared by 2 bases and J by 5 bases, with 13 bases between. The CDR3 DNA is TGTGCCTGGAGTCGTCAGGGAGTGAACGAGCAGTACTTC. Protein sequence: CAWSRQGVNEQYF.

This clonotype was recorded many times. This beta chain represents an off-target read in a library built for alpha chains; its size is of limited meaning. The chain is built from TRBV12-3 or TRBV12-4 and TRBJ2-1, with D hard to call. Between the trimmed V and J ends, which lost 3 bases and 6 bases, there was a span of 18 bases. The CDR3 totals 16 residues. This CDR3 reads CASSFERLTRSNEQFF. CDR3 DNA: TGTGCCAGCAGTTTTGAACGGCTCACAAGAAGCAATGAGCAGTTCTTC.

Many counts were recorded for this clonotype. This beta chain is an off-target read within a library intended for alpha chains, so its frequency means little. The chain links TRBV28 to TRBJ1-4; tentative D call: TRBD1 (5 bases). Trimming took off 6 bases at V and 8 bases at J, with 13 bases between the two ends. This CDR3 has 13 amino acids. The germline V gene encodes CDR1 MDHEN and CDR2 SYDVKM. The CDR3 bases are TGTGCCAGCAGAAACGGACAACAAGAAAAACTGTTTTTT. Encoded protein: CASRNGQQEKLFF.

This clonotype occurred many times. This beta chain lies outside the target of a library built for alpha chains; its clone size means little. The CDR3 sequence is CASSKTGSGANVLTF. CDR3 nucleotides: TGTGCCAGCAGTAAGACAGGGTCTGGGGCCAACGTCCTGACTTTC. The chain couples TRBV28 to TRBJ2-6; TRBD1 agrees at 7 bases. V lost 5 bases, J lost 1 base, and 2 bases stayed unmatched. This CDR3 has 15 amino acids. Germline V gene lookup returns CDR1 MDHEN and CDR2 SYDVKM.

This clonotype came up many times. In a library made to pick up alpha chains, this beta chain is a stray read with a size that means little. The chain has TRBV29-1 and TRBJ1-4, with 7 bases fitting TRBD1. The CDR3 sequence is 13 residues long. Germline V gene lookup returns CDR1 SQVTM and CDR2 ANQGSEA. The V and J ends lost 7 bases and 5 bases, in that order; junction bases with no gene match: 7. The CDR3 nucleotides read TGCAGCGCGTCGGGACAGCGGAATGAAAAACTGTTTTTT. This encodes CSASGQRNEKLFF.

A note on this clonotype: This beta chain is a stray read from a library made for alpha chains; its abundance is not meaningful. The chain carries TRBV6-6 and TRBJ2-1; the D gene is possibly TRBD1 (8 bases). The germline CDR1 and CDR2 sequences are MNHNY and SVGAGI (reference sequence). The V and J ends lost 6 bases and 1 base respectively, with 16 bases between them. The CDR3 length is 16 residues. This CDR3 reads CASSPTGGGSYNEQFF. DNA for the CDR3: TGTGCCAGCAGCCCCACAGGGGGAGGGTCCTACAATGAGCAGTTCTTC.